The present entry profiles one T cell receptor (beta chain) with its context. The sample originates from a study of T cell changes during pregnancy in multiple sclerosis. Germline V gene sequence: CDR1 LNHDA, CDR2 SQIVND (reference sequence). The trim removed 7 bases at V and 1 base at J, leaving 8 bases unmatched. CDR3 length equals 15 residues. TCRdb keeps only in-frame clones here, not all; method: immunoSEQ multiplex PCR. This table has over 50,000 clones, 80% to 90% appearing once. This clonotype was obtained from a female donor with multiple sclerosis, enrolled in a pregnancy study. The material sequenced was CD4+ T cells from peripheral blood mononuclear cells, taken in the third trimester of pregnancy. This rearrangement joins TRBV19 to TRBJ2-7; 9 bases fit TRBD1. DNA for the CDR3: TGTGCCAGTACCCCGGGACAGGGACTATCCTACGAGCAGTACTTC. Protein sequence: CASTPGQGLSYEQYF.